This is a list of T cell receptor beta chains from one sample in a study of shared clonotypes between healthy human individuals. This table comes from immunoSEQ multiplex PCR, and its TCRdb copy is limited to in-frame clones, with some not included. This sample has around 95,000 clones; roughly half occur once, and the top ten carry about 15%. Specimen: PBMCs. These receptors originate from a woman between 40 and 55 years old in good health. Some clones in this sample may be carry-over from other donors' samples. Both conserved end residues are trimmed from each CDR3.

cdr3_length,j_call,v_call,cdr3_aa
16,TRBJ2-6,TRBV7-9,ASTPIRAGRSGANVLT
14,TRBJ2-7,TRBV7-9,ASSLVLDSISYEQY
9,TRBJ2-7,TRBV20-1,SAVDDYEQY
14,TRBJ2-4,TRBV28,ASSPRSGGAKNIQY
9,TRBJ1-1,TRBV6-9,ASRTVPEAF
12,TRBJ2-1,TRBV5-1,ASSFLAGDNEQF
12,TRBJ2-3,TRBV5-1,ASSLGDYTDTQY
13,TRBJ2-7,TRBV6-5,ASTSLGAGASEQY
12,TRBJ1-6,TRBV27,ASSAGSYNSPLH
10,TRBJ2-5,TRBV2,ASSRAQETQY
14,TRBJ2-1,TRBV15,ATSRELGSVGRWQF
12,TRBJ2-3,TRBV7-9,ASSLSGDTDTQY
11,TRBJ2-5,TRBV27,ASSLTELETQY
11,TRBJ2-1,TRBV7-6,ASSLNRERAQF
14,TRBJ2-1,TRBV5-4,ASSLALAGEVREQF
13,TRBJ2-5,TRBV5-4,ASSPLGGGGETQY
10,TRBJ2-4,TRBV30,AWSRQGDIQY
15,NA,TRBV5-1,ASSLATAGPISYEQY
14,TRBJ2-5,TRBV27,ASSKFGLAGQETQY
11,TRBJ2-5,TRBV2,ASTKIREETQY
11,TRBJ2-5,TRBV7-2,ASSSSGLKTQY
15,TRBJ2-3,TRBV5-1,ASSLFGLGQNTDTQY
13,TRBJ1-5,TRBV2,ASSKEQGGGQPQH
12,TRBJ2-3,TRBV18,ASSSNRNTDTQY
9,TRBJ2-3,TRBV30,ACPRGDTQY
11,TRBJ2-5,TRBV19,ASSIQSGETQY
12,TRBJ1-3,TRBV11-2,ASSSMSRANTIY
13,TRBJ1-2,TRBV15,ATSRRQGTPGGYT
11,TRBJ2-1,TRBV15,ATSRDRSPEQF
12,TRBJ1-5,TRBV19,ASRQRGDGQPQH
13,TRBJ1-1,TRBV28,ASSPQTGGLSEAF
11,TRBJ1-3,TRBV7-3,ASQRDGGNTIY
12,TRBJ1-4,TRBV28,ASSDRGRDEKLF
13,TRBJ2-7,TRBV4-2,ASSQDSGRAYEQY
14,TRBJ2-2,TRBV7-2,ASSPGTSGLTGELF
13,TRBJ2-7,TRBV6-1,ASSSDRGLWYEQY
11,TRBJ1-1,TRBV6-5,ASSRTENTEAF
13,TRBJ2-2,TRBV30,AWSPLDLITGELF
13,TRBJ1-2,TRBV7-2,ASSLVGGAGYGYT
10,TRBJ2-1,TRBV10-3,AISLADNEQF
14,TRBJ2-1,TRBV15,ATSRDAQSSYNEQF
13,TRBJ2-1,TRBV25-1,ASSYRREVPNEQF
17,TRBJ2-1,TRBV11-2,ASSLGRKIAGGSYNEQF
13,TRBJ2-7,TRBV4-2,ASSQGWDSAYEQY
11,TRBJ2-1,TRBV28,ASSLDSYSEQF
8,TRBJ2-3,TRBV20-1,SAATDTQY